Described below is a single T cell receptor beta chain sequence and its context. How the authors handled the data: Reference gene primers were amplified, and this amplification served to estimate nucleated cell counts. Method: immunoSEQ multiplex PCR; TCRdb's copy keeps in-frame clones and lacks some. The V and J calls and clone size were taken over from that table, and D and trimming were inferred from the DNA. The table has some 200,000 clones, 80% to 90% seen once. Trimming cost V 3 bases and J 3 bases; bases outside gene matches: 4. Germline assignment: CDR1 LNHDA and CDR2 SQIVND (reference sequence). The length of the CDR3 is 15 residues. The source of the sample is a study of blood T cell repertoires in COVID-19. All enrollees were about 18 to 100 years old and from about 24 US areas. Each participant's cohort was designated according to participant-reported clinical history.

The TCR sequence derives from a young woman in a cohort exposed to, infected with or recovered from COVID-19 (not recorded which). The source material was PBMCs or T cells enriched from blood (not recorded which). This chain joins TRBV19 and TRBJ1-1; TRBD1 matches at 10 bases. The CDR3 region is CASSMPTGGYTEAFF. The CDR3 nucleotides read TGTGCCAGTAGTATGCCGACAGGGGGCTACACTGAAGCTTTCTTT.